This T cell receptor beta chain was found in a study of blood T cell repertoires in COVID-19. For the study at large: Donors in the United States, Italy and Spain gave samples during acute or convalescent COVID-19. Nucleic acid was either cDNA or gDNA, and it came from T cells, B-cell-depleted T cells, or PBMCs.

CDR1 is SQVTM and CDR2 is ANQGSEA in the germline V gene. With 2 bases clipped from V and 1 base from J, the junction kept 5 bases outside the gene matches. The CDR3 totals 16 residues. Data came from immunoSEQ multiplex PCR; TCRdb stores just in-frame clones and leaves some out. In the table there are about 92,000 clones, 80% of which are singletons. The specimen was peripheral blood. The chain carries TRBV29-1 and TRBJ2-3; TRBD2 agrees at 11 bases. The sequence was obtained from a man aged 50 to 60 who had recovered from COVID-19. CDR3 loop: CSVELAGGLRTDTQYF. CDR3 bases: TGCAGCGTTGAATTAGCGGGGGGGCTCCGCACAGATACGCAGTATTTT.